The source of this TCR beta chain is a study of OX40 agonist ivuxolimab in advanced cancers. In terms of the full investigation: Ivuxolimab was an agonistic, fully human IgG2 monoclonal antibody directed against OX40 (CD134), a costimulatory receptor. Peripheral TCRbeta sequencing aimed to test whether ivuxolimab altered TCR sequence diversity and caused clonal T-cell expansion. Prior anti-PD-1, anti-PD-L1 or anti-CTLA-4 therapy was permitted, and checkpoint inhibitors had been received by less than 45% of dose-escalation patients. Intravenous ivuxolimab was administered to patients every 2 weeks at six dose levels: 0.01, 0.1, 0.3, 1.5, 3 and 10 mg/kg. Three dose-escalation patients achieved partial responses, one with hepatocellular carcinoma and two with cutaneous melanoma. In the dose-escalation cohort, approximately 83% of patients were male, and the mean age was 60 years with a range of roughly 20 to 79. The paper covers the monotherapy dose-escalation part of the phase I ivuxolimab trial, which included N of about 56 patients. Of the 50 to 55 dose-escalation patients, hepatocellular carcinoma was present in around 20, melanoma in roughly 15, renal cell carcinoma in 9 and head and neck cancer in 9. Results the study describes overall, beyond this receptor: In partial responders in the 0.1-3.0 mg/kg groups, normalized peripheral clonal expansion was found to be among the lowest, especially among CD8+ T cells. Low levels of normalized T-cell clonal expansion were also shown by some nonresponding patients. The antigen specificity of the peripheral T cells that underwent clonal expansion was not determined. After ivuxolimab, CD8+ T cells had more expanded clones than CD4+ T cells on average. Clonal expansion of both CD4+ and CD8+ blood T cells was observed from baseline to week 6 at doses 0.1 to 3.0 mg/kg.

Remarks on this clone: Its cognate antigen has yet to be identified. Base quality data are lacking; no much larger clone is found one base away.

Patients with autoimmune disease history or receiving systemic immunosuppression were excluded from the trial. Peripheral blood for TCR sequencing was drawn from every dose cohort at baseline, at cycle 4 day 1 and at cycle 7 day 1. Samples came from an open-label, multicenter, first-in-human phase I dose-escalation trial of ivuxolimab. Adults with locally advanced or metastatic melanoma, renal cell, hepatocellular, or head and neck squamous cell carcinoma were enrolled in the trial. Before TCR sequencing, CD4+ T cells and CD8+ T cells from peripheral blood were sorted into separate populations. For sequencing of the TCRbeta CDR3 region, genomic DNA was extracted from the sorted cells. The immunoSEQ Assay was used for sequencing of TCRbeta CDR3 regions. This is the immuneACCESS table as TCRdb keeps it, with only in-frame sequences that have V and J called. A part of the clones is gone; compared with another copy, unresolved V genes explain less than half, and the rest is unexplained. The sample table lists 45,000 to 50,000 clones, about 89% of them with a count of one. The ten largest account for about 28% of the sample.

CDR1 and CDR2 are drawn from the germline V gene: SGHNT, YENEEA. V lost 5 bases and J lost 0 bases, and the count of bases not matched to a germline gene is 7. The CDR3, from cysteine to phenylalanine, totals 15 residues. Kept here is only the CDR3 DNA, which spans 45 bases and is read in frame from base 1. Recombination joined TRBV11-3 with TRBJ2-7; TRBD2 aligns with 7 central bases. This receptor was obtained from an adult with an advanced solid tumor such as melanoma, head and neck, liver or kidney cancer. Sequenced here: CD4+ or CD8+ T cells sorted from blood, sampled in a trial of the OX40 agonist ivuxolimab. The DNA reads TGTGCCAGCAGCACCGACGGGAGGAACTCCTACGAGCAGTACTTC. It specifies CASSTDGRNSYEQYF.